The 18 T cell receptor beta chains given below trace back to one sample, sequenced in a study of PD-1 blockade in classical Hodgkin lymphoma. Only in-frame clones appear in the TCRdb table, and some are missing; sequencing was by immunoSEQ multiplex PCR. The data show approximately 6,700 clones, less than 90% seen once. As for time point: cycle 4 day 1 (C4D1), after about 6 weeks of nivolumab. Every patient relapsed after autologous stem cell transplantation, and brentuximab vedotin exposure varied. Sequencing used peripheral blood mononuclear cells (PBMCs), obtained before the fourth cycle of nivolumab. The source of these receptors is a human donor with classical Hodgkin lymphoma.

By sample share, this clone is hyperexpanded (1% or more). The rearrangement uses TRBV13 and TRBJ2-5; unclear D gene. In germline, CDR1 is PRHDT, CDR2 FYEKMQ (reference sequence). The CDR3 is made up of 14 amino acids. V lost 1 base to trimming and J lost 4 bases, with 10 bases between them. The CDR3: CASSLEASLETQYF. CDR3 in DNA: TGTGCCAGCAGCTTAGAAGCCAGCTTAGAGACCCAGTACTTC.

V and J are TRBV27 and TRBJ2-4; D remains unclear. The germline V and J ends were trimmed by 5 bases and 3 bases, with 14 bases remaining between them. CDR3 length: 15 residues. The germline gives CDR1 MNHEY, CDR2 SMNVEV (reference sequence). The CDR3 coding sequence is TGTGCCAGCAGTCCCAACCCTAGGATCAAAAACATTCAGTACTTC. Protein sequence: CASSPNPRIKNIQYF.

CDR3: CASSLSRNIYF. The CDR3 DNA is TGTGCCAGCAGCCTAAGTAGAAACATATATTTT. The chain joins TRBV11-2 to TRBJ1-3; D is undetermined. V was shortened by 5 bases and J by 12 bases, with 11 bases between the two germline ends. This CDR3 is 11 amino acids long. Germline assignment: CDR1 SGHAT and CDR2 FQNNGV.

The CDR3, as DNA: TGCAGTGCTCAGACAGGGTACGAGCAGTACGTC. Translation gives CSAQTGYEQYV. The V and J genes are TRBV20-1 and TRBJ2-7; 7 bases agree with TRBD1. Trimming cost V 5 bases and J 4 bases; bases outside gene matches: 2. This CDR3 has 11 amino acids. Germline values: CDR1 DFQATT, CDR2 SNEGSKA (reference sequence).

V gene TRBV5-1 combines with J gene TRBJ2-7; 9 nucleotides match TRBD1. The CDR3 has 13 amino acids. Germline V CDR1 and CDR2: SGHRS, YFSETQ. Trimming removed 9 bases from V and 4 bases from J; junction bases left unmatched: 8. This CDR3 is CAIRLQGAYEQYV. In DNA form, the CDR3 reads TGCGCCATAAGACTACAGGGGGCTTACGAGCAGTACGTC.

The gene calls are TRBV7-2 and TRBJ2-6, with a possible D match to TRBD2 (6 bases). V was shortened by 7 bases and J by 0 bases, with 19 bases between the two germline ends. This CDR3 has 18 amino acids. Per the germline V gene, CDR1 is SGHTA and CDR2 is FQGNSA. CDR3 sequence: CASTKRGLGGSGANVLTF. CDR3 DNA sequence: TGTGCCAGCACCAAACGGGGGTTGGGCGGCTCTGGGGCCAACGTCCTGACTTTC.

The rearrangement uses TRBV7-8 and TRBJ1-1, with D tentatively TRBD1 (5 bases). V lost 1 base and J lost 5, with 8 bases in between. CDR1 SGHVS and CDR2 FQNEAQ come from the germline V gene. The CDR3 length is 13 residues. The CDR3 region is CASSLGGATEAFF. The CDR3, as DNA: TGTGCCAGCAGCTTAGGTGGGGCGACTGAAGCTTTCTTT.

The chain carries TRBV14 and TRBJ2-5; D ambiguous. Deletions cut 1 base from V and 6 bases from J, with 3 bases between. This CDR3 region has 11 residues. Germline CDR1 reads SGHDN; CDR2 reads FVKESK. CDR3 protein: CASSQGQTQYF. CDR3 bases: TGTGCCAGCAGCCAAGGGCAGACCCAGTACTTC. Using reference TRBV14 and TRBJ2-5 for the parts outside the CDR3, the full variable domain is EAGVTQFPSHSVIEKGQTVTLRCDPISGHDNLYWYRRVMGKEIKFLLHFVKESKQDESGMPNNRFLAERTGGTYSTLKVQPAELEDSGVYFCASSQGQTQYFGPGTRLLVL.

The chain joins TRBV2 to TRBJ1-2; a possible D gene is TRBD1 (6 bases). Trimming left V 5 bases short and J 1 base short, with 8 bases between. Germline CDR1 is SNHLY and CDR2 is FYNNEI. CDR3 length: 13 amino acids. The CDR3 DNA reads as TGTGCCAGCAGTCGACAGGTTAACTATGGCTACACCTTC. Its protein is CASSRQVNYGYTF.

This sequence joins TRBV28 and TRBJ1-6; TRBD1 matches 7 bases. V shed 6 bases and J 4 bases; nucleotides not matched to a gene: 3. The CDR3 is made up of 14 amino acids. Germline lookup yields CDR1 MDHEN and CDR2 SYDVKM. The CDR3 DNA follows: TGTGCCAGCAGCTCCAGGGGGTATAATTCACCCCTCCACTTT. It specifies CASSSRGYNSPLHF.

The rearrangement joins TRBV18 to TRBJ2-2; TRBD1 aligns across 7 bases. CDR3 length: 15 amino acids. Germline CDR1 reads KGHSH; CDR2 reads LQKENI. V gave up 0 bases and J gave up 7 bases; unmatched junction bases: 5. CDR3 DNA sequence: TGTGCCAGCTCACCACCGTCCAGGGGGAGCGGGGAGCTGTTTTTT. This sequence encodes CASSPPSRGSGELFF.

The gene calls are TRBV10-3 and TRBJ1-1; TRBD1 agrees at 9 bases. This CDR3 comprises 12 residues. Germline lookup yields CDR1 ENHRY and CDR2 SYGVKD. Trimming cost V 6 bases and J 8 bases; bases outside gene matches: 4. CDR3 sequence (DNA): TGTGCCATCAGGGATGGGACAGGGGAAGCTTTCTTT. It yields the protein CAIRDGTGEAFF.

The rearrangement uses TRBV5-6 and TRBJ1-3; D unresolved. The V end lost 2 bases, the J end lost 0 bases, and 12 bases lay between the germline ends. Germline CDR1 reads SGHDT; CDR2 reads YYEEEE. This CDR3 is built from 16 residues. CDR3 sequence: CASSFVGLTSGNTIYF. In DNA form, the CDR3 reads TGTGCCAGCAGCTTCGTTGGACTAACCTCTGGAAACACCATATATTTT. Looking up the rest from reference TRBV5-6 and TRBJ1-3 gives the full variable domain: DAGVTQSPTHLIKTRGQQVTLRCSPKSGHDTVSWYQQALGQGPQFIFQYYEEEERQRGNFPDRFSGHQFPNYSSELNVNALLLGDSALYLCASSFVGLTSGNTIYFGEGSWLTVV.

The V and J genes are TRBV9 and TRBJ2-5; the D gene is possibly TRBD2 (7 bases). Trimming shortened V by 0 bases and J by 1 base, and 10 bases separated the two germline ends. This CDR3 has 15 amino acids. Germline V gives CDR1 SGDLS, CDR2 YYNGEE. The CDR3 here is CASSVVAGAQETQYF. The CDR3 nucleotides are TGTGCCAGCAGCGTAGTGGCGGGGGCCCAAGAGACCCAGTACTTC.

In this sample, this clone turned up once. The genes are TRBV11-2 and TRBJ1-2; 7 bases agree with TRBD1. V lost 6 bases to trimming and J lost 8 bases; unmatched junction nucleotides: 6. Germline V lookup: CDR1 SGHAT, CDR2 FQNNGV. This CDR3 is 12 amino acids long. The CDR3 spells CASRTGEGGYTF. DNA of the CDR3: TGTGCCAGCAGAACAGGGGAGGGGGGCTACACCTTC. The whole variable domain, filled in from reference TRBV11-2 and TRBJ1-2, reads EAGVAQSPRYKIIEKRQSVAFWCNPISGHATLYWYQQILGQGPKLLIQFQNNGVVDDSQLPKDRFSAERLKGVDSTLKIQPAKLEDSAVYLCASRTGEGGYTFGSGTRLTVV.

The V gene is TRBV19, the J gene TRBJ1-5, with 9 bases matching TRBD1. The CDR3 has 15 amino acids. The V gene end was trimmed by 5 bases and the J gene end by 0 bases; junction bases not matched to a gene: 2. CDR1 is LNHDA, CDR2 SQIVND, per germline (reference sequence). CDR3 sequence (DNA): TGTGCCAGTAGTGGACAGGGGTATAGCAATCAGCCCCAGCATTTT. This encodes CASSGQGYSNQPQHF. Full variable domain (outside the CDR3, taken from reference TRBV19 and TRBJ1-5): DGGITQSPKYLFRKEGQNVTLSCEQNLNHDAMYWYRQDPGQGLRLIYYSQIVNDFQKGDIAEGYSVSREKKESFPLTVTSAQKNPTAFYLCASSGQGYSNQPQHFGDGTRLSIL.

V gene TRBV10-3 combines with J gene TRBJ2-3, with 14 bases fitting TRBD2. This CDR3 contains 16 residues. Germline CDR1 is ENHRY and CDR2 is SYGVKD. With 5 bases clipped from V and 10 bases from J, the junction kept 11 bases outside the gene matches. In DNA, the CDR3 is TGTGCCATCAGTACCTCCGGGACTAGCGGGAGTAGGGCGCAGTATTTT. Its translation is CAISTSGTSGSRAQYF.

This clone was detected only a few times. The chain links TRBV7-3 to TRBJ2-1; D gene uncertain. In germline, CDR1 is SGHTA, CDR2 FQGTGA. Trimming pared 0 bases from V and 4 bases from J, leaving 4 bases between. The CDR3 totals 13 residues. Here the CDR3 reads CASSLTRYNEQFF. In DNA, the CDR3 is TGTGCCAGCAGCTTAACGCGGTACAATGAGCAGTTCTTC.